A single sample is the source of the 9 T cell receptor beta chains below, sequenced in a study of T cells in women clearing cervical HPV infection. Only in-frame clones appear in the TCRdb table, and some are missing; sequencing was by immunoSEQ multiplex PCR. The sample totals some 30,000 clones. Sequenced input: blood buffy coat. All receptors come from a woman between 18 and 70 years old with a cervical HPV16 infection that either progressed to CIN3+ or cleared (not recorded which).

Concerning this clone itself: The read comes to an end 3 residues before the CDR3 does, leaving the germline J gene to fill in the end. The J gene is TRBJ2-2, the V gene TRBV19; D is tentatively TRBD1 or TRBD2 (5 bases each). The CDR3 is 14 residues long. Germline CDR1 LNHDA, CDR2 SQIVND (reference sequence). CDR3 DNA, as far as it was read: TGTGCCAGTTGCAGGCAGGGAGTTAATGAAAAG. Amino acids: CASCRQGVNEK. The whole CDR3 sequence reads CASCRQGVNEKLFF.

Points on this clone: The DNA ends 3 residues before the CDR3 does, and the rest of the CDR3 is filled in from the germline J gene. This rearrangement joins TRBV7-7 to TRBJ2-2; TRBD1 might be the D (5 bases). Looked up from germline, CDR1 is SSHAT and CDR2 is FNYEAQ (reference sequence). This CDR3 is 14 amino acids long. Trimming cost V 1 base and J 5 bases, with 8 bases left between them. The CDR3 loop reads CASSLGTPTGELFF. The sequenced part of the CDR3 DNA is TGTGCCAGCAGCTTAGGGACACCTACCGGGGAG. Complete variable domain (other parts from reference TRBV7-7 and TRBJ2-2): GAGVSQSPRYKVTKRGQDVTLRCDPISSHATLYWYQQALGQGPEFLTYFNYEAQPDKSGLPSDRFSAERPEGSISTLTIQRTEQRDSAMYRCASSLGTPTGELFFGEGSRLTVL.

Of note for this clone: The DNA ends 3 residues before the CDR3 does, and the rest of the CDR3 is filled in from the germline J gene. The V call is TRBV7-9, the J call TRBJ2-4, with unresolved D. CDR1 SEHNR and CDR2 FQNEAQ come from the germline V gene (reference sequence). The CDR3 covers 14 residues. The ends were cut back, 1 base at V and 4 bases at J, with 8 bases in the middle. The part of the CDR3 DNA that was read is TGTGCCAGCAGCTTAGGAGAACAGAAAAACATT. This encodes CASSLGEQKNI. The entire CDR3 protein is CASSLGEQKNIQYF.

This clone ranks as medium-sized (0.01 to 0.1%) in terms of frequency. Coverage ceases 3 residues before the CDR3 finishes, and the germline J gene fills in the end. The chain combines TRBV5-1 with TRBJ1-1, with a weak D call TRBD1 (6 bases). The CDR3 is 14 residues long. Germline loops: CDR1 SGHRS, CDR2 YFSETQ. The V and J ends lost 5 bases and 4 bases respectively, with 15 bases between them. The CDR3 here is CASSLQGFGTEAFF. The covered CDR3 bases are TGCGCCAGCAGTTTACAGGGTTTTGGCACTGAA.

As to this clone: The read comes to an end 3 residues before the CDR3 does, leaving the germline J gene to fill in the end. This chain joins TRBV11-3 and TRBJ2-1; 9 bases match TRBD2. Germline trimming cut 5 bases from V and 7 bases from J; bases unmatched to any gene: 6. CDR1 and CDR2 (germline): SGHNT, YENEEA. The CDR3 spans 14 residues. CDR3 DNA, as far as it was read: TGTGCCAGCAGCACTAGCGGGTCGGGGAATGAG. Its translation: CASSTSGSGNE. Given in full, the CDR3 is CASSTSGSGNEQFF. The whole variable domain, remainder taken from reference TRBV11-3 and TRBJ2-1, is EAGVVQSPRYKIIEKKQPVAFWCNPISGHNTLYWYLQNLGQGPELLIRYENEEAVDDSQLPKDRFSAERLKGVDSTLKIQPAELGDSAVYLCASSTSGSGNEQFFGPGTRLTVL.

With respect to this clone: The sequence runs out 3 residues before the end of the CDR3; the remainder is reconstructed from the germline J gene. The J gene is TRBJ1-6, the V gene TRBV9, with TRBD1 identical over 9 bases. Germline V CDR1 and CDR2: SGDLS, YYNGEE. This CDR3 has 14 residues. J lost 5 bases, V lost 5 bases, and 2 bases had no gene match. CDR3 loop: CASRGDRDNSPLHF. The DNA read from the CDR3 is TGTGCCAGCAGAGGGGACAGGGATAATTCACCC.

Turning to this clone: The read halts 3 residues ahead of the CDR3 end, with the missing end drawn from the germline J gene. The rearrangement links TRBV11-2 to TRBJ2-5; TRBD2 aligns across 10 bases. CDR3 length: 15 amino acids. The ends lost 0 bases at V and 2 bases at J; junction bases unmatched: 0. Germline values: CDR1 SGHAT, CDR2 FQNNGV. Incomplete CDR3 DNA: TGTGCCAGCAGCTTAGAAGCGGGAGGGCAAGAGACC. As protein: CASSLEAGGQET. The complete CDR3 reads CASSLEAGGQETQYF.

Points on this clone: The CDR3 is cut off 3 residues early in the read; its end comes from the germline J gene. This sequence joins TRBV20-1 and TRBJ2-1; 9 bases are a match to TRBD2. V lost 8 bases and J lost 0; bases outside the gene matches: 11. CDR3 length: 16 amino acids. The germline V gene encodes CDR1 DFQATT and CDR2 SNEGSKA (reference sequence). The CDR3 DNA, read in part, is TGCAGTATTCTGCGGGGGGGGACTAGCTCCTACAATGAG. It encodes CSILRGGTSSYNE. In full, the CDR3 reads CSILRGGTSSYNEQFF.

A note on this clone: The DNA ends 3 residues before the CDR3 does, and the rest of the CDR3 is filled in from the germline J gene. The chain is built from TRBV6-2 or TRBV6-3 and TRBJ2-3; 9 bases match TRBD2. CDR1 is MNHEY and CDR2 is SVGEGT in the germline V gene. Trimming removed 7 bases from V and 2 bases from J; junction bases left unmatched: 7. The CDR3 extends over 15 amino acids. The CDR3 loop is CASITGGGATDTQYF. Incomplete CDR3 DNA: TGTGCCAGCATTACTGGCGGGGGGGCCACAGATACG.